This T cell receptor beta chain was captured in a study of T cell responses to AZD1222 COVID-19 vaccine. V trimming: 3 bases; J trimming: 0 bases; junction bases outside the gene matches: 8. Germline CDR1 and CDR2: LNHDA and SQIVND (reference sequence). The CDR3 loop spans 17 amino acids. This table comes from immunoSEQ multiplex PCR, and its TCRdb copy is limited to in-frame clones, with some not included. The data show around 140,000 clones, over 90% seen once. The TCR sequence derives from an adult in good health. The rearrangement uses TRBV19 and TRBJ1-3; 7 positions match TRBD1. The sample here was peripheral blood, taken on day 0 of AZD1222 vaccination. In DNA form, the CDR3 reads TGTGCCAGTAGTATTCCGGGACAGAGCTTCTCTGGAAACACCATATATTTT. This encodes CASSIPGQSFSGNTIYF.